Below, one T cell receptor (beta chain) is given with its context. The antigen is not known. This sequence may be a read error, since a much larger clone differs from it by one base. Per germline, CDR1 SNHLY and CDR2 FYNNEI. The CDR3 is made up of 15 amino acids. The individuals who served as donors were healthy Caucasians living in Russia, aged roughly 6 to 90. This entry comes from a study of blood T cells in healthy people across ages. About the research overall: In model experiments, template switching was able to capture about one barcoded beta molecule for every two T cells that were present.

It was with a sample-barcoded 5' primer and a J-beta primer mix that a second PCR of roughly 7 to 12 cycles was run. TCRdb ran MiXCR on the 5' RACE reads and lists one entry per CDR3 protein. The sample lists 600,000 or so distinct CDR3 sequences, around 31% occurring once. Study-wide points: It was the long-lived donors that had more naive CD4+ cells and higher diversity than aged donors. Reliance upon unsorted PBMCs precluded definitive naive versus antigen-experienced comparison.

The sequenced sample was blood. The TCR sequence derives from a woman of 80 years or more in good health. This chain joins TRBV2 and TRBJ2-3; possibly TRBD1 or TRBD2 for D (5 bases each). This chain's CDR3 is CASSEGQGEADSQYF. In DNA form, the CDR3 reads TGTGCCAGCAGTGAAGGTCAGGGAGAGGCAGATTCGCAGTATTTT.